The source of this TCR beta chain is a study of blood T cell repertoires in COVID-19. Looking at the study overall: Sites across the United States, Italy and Spain contributed samples from acute and convalescent COVID-19. T cells, B-cell-depleted T cells, or PBMCs provided the cDNA or gDNA that served as material.

Germline V gene data show CDR1 as ENHRY and CDR2 as SYGVKD. Losses at the gene ends were 8 bases for V and 6 bases for J; bases not matched to a gene: 9. CDR3 length equals 13 residues. In the study's own analysis: How many nucleated cells were present was estimated from reference gene primer amplification. The data were produced by immunoSEQ multiplex PCR, yet TCRdb's version contains in-frame clones alone and is incomplete. That table gives V, J and clone size, and the DNA gave D and trimming. The data hold over 250,000 clones, with about nine tenths observed a single time. Sequencing input: peripheral blood. The rearrangement uses TRBV10-3 and TRBJ1-2, with TRBD1 identical over 7 bases. This TCR was recovered from a middle-aged man who had recovered from COVID-19. CDR3 bases: TGTGCCATCGGGAGAGGGGGCTTAAATGGCTACACCTTC. This sequence encodes CAIGRGGLNGYTF.